The next 11 T cell receptor beta chains were all read from a single sample in a study of beta chain features in type 1 diabetes. These TCRs are of unknown antigen specificity. Study outcomes and limitations: Among all four CD4+ subsets, Type 1 diabetes patients had TCRB CDR3s that were moderately but significantly shorter.

Sequencing targeted expressed TCRB transcripts, as all isolated RNA had been reverse transcribed. TCRdb's copy holds only in-frame clones and misses some; the assay was immunoSEQ multiplex PCR. The data show a few hundred thousand clones, around 10% seen once. Material: central memory CD4+ T cells from blood. Receptors were obtained from a man aged 30-40 years with type 1 diabetes.

This clone appeared a few times. V is TRBV28 and J is TRBJ2-7; 7 nucleotides align to TRBD1. The CDR3 runs to 14 residues. The trim removed 1 base at V and 5 bases at J, leaving 5 bases unmatched. CDR1 and CDR2 (germline): MDHEN, SYDVKM. DNA of the CDR3: TGTGCCAGCAGTTTATCCCGACAGGGAAACGAGCAGTACTTC. It is translated as CASSLSRQGNEQYF.

This clone has at least ten counts. J is TRBJ2-3 and V is TRBV19, with TRBD1 identical over 8 bases. This CDR3 spans 16 amino acids. J lost 5 bases, V lost 6 bases, and 13 bases had no gene match. CDR1 LNHDA and CDR2 SQIVND come from the germline V gene (reference sequence). The DNA for the CDR3 is TGTGCCAGTAGCACGACAGGGGCGCTTAGAGGAGATACGCAGTATTTT. Translating gives CASSTTGALRGDTQYF.

J is TRBJ1-5 and V is TRBV2, with D possibly matching TRBD1 (5 bases). Deletions cut 4 bases from V and 3 bases from J, with 7 bases between. CDR1 is SNHLY, CDR2 FYNNEI, per germline. There are 13 residues in the CDR3. CDR3 protein: CASSARVNQPQHF. The CDR3 DNA reads as TGTGCCAGCAGTGCCAGGGTCAATCAGCCCCAGCATTTT.

This clone was seen ten or more times. This rearrangement joins TRBV6-6 to TRBJ2-5; D remains ambiguous. V gave up 2 bases and J gave up 4 bases, with 5 bases separating them. The CDR3 runs 12 residues. CDR1 is MNHNY and CDR2 is SVGAGI in the germline V gene (reference sequence). CDR3 amino acids: CASSYTSETQYF. The CDR3 region has the DNA TGTGCCAGCAGTTACACGTCAGAGACCCAGTACTTC.

The V and J genes are TRBV7-3 and TRBJ2-5; tentatively, D is TRBD2 (6 bases). Per the germline V gene, CDR1 is SGHTA and CDR2 is FQGTGA. Between the trimmed V and J ends, which lost 2 bases and 4 bases, there was a span of 17 bases. The CDR3 is 16 amino acids. This CDR3 reads CASSLGSASGGETQYF. CDR3 sequence (DNA): TGTGCCAGCAGCTTAGGTTCGGCGTCCGGGGGAGAGACCCAGTACTTC.

This clone was seen at least ten times. V usage is TRBV7-9 and J usage is TRBJ2-1; D ambiguous. In germline, CDR1 is SEHNR, CDR2 FQNEAQ (reference sequence). V lost 1 base and J 12 bases, leaving 10 bases between the germline ends. This CDR3 region has 12 residues. The CDR3 DNA reads TGTGCCAGCAGCTTAGTAGGTCCTGGGCAGTTCTTC. Its translation is CASSLVGPGQFF. The complete variable domain, with remaining parts taken from reference TRBV7-9 and TRBJ2-1, reads DTGVSQNPRHKITKRGQNVTFRCDPISEHNRLYWYRQTLGQGPEFLTYFQNEAQLEKSRLLSDRFSAERPKGSFSTLEIQRTEQGDSAMYLCASSLVGPGQFFGPGTRLTVL.

This clone was observed a handful of times. J is TRBJ2-3 and V is TRBV9; TRBD2 aligns across 7 bases. With 2 bases clipped from V and 5 bases from J, the junction kept 11 bases outside the gene matches. In germline, CDR1 is SGDLS, CDR2 YYNGEE. The CDR3 runs to 16 residues. As DNA, the CDR3 is TGTGCCAGCAGCGTGGGAGGGGACTATTCTGGAGATACGCAGTATTTT. As protein: CASSVGGDYSGDTQYF.

The chain is built from TRBV7-9 and TRBJ1-1, with 10 bases identical to TRBD1. The CDR3 is 16 amino acids. CDR1 and CDR2 from the germline V gene are SEHNR and FQNEAQ (reference sequence). The V and J ends lost 5 bases and 5 bases, in that order; junction bases with no gene match: 11. CDR3 loop: CASSQTGTGEGTEAFF. DNA for the CDR3: TGTGCCAGCAGCCAAACCGGGACAGGGGAGGGGACTGAAGCTTTCTTT.

This rearrangement joins TRBV6-1 to TRBJ1-2; D is ambiguous. Germline CDR1 and CDR2: MNHNS and SASEGT. This CDR3 is built from 13 residues. Trimming stripped 1 base from V and 7 bases from J, with 10 bases between. This chain's CDR3 is CASSEVSWGGYTF. The CDR3 DNA follows: TGTGCCAGCAGTGAAGTATCCTGGGGTGGCTACACCTTC.

This clone was observed a few times. This rearrangement joins TRBV30 to TRBJ1-1; D perhaps matches TRBD1 (6 bases). CDR3 length: 12 amino acids. V lost 2 bases to trimming and J lost 7 bases, with 11 bases between them. Germline CDR1 reads GTSNPN; CDR2 reads SVGIG (reference sequence). Here the CDR3 DNA reads TGTGCCTGGAGTACTGGACAGTTTGAAGCTTTCTTT. Its translation is CAWSTGQFEAFF.

This chain joins TRBV7-9 and TRBJ1-3; no clear D. This CDR3 has 16 residues. Germline-derived CDR1 and CDR2 are SEHNR and FQNEAQ (reference sequence). Trimming removed 3 bases from V and 0 bases from J, with 12 bases in between. CDR3 nucleotide sequence: TGTGCCAGCAGCTTCGGGGTTTCGGTCTCTGGAAACACCATATATTTT. It encodes CASSFGVSVSGNTIYF.